The rows below give T cell receptor beta chains drawn from one sample of a study of cytomegalovirus exposure and HLA in healthy donors. TCRdb keeps only in-frame clones here, not all; method: immunoSEQ multiplex PCR. The repertoire holds about 160,000 clones, with around 72% as singletons. Sequencing was performed on PBMCs. The receptors shown here come from a middle-aged man in good health and CMV-seropositive. Each CDR3 is given with its conserved first and last residue. The D gene is left open where the match is weak. The size entry is marked missing in some rows and otherwise reads once, few, many or a size class.

v_call: TRBV7-3; d_call: NA; j_call: TRBJ1-6; clone_size: NA; cdr3_nt: TGTGCCAGCAGCTTAGGGACAAACCATTCACCCCTCCACTTT; cdr3_aa: CASSLGTNHSPLHF
v_call: TRBV7-3; d_call: TRBD2; j_call: TRBJ2-3; clone_size: NA; cdr3_nt: TGTGCCAGCACCCCCGGGACTAGCGGGGGGCGCCGCACAGATACGCAGTATTTT; cdr3_aa: CASTPGTSGGRRTDTQYF
v_call: TRBV6-6; d_call: NA; j_call: TRBJ1-4; clone_size: few; cdr3_nt: TGTGCCAGCAGCGGACCTAGCAATGAAAAACTGTTTTTT; cdr3_aa: CASSGPSNEKLFF
v_call: TRBV6-5; d_call: TRBD1; j_call: TRBJ1-2; clone_size: few; cdr3_nt: TGTGCCAGCAGTCCCGGGGCAGGGGGAGACTATGGCTACACCTTC; cdr3_aa: CASSPGAGGDYGYTF
v_call: TRBV18; d_call: NA; j_call: TRBJ2-3; clone_size: few; cdr3_nt: TGTGCCAGCTCACCGTTCGACTACACAGATACGCAGTATTTT; cdr3_aa: CASSPFDYTDTQYF
v_call: TRBV1; d_call: NA; j_call: TRBJ2-7; clone_size: NA; cdr3_nt: TGCACCAGCAGCCTTCACCTTTCCCCAGCCTACGAGCAGTACTTC; cdr3_aa: CTSSLHLSPAYEQYF
v_call: TRBV27; d_call: NA; j_call: TRBJ2-2; clone_size: NA; cdr3_nt: TGTGCCAGCAGCTCAGGGGTTTTAGGCACCGGGGAGCTGTTTTTT; cdr3_aa: CASSSGVLGTGELFF
v_call: TRBV5-6; d_call: TRBD1; j_call: TRBJ2-7; clone_size: NA; cdr3_nt: TGTGCCAGCAGCTCCAGACAGGGGGCCCCCGACTACGGGCAGTACTTC; cdr3_aa: CASSSRQGAPDYGQYF
v_call: TRBV5-6; d_call: NA; j_call: TRBJ2-7; clone_size: NA; cdr3_nt: TGTGCCAGCAGCTGGAGGGGGCGACAGCACTCGTACTTC; cdr3_aa: CASSWRGRQHSYF
v_call: TRBV4-2; d_call: TRBD1; j_call: TRBJ2-3; clone_size: NA; cdr3_nt: TGTGCCAGCAGCCAAGATACAGGGGCCTCTAGCACAGATACGCAGTATTTT; cdr3_aa: CASSQDTGASSTDTQYF
v_call: TRBV6-5; d_call: NA; j_call: TRBJ1-1; clone_size: NA; cdr3_nt: TGTGCCAGCAGTTATGAGGGGGTGAACACTGAAGCTTTCTTT; cdr3_aa: CASSYEGVNTEAFF
v_call: TRBV27; d_call: NA; j_call: TRBJ1-2; clone_size: NA; cdr3_nt: TGTGCCAGCAGTTTTTTACCGCTGACAGGTGGCTATGGCTACACCTTC; cdr3_aa: CASSFLPLTGGYGYTF
v_call: TRBV9; d_call: TRBD2; j_call: TRBJ2-3; clone_size: once; cdr3_nt: TGTGCCAGCAGCGCCCGTAGCGGGGGGGCCGTAGATACGCAGTATTTT; cdr3_aa: CASSARSGGAVDTQYF
v_call: TRBV5-1; d_call: NA; j_call: TRBJ2-1; clone_size: few; cdr3_nt: TGCGCCAGCAGCTTGACGTCGGGGGGCACCTACAATGAGCAGTTCTTC; cdr3_aa: CASSLTSGGTYNEQFF
v_call: TRBV19; d_call: NA; j_call: TRBJ1-4; clone_size: NA; cdr3_nt: TGTGCCAGTAGTACAGACGGGGGACGGGAAAAACTGTTTTTT; cdr3_aa: CASSTDGGREKLFF
v_call: TRBV4-3; d_call: NA; j_call: TRBJ2-7; clone_size: once; cdr3_nt: TGCGCCAGCAGGCACAGCAAGGCCTACGAGCAGTACTTC; cdr3_aa: CASRHSKAYEQYF
v_call: TRBV7-2; d_call: TRBD1; j_call: TRBJ2-2; clone_size: NA; cdr3_nt: TGTGCCAGCAGCATAGACAGGGTGTATCGTACCGGGGAGCTGTTTTTT; cdr3_aa: CASSIDRVYRTGELFF
v_call: TRBV6-5; d_call: NA; j_call: TRBJ2-5; clone_size: NA; cdr3_nt: TGTGCCAGCAGGATGGCTGAGACCCAGTACTTC; cdr3_aa: CASRMAETQYF
v_call: TRBV7-2; d_call: NA; j_call: TRBJ2-5; clone_size: NA; cdr3_nt: TGTGCCAGCAGCTTGGTAGCGGCCCAAGAGACCCAGTACTTC; cdr3_aa: CASSLVAAQETQYF
v_call: TRBV6-6; d_call: NA; j_call: TRBJ1-2; clone_size: NA; cdr3_nt: TGTGCCAGCAGGACGAGCGGACGGCGAGCTAACTATGGCTACACCTTC; cdr3_aa: CASRTSGRRANYGYTF
v_call: TRBV6-4; d_call: TRBD2; j_call: TRBJ2-1; clone_size: few; cdr3_nt: TGTGCCAGCAGTGACTCAGCGGGGTCCTACAATGAGCAGTTCTTC; cdr3_aa: CASSDSAGSYNEQFF
v_call: TRBV13; d_call: TRBD1; j_call: TRBJ1-1; clone_size: NA; cdr3_nt: TGTGCCAGCAGCCGAATGAGGACAGGGCCGAACACTGAAGCTTTCTTT; cdr3_aa: CASSRMRTGPNTEAFF
v_call: TRBV10-3; d_call: TRBD1; j_call: TRBJ2-6; clone_size: NA; cdr3_nt: TGTGCCATCAACCCCGGGACAGGGGAGTCTGGGGCCAACGTCCTGACTTTC; cdr3_aa: CAINPGTGESGANVLTF
v_call: TRBV7-8; d_call: NA; j_call: TRBJ2-3; clone_size: few; cdr3_nt: TGTGCCGCGGGGCAGGGGGGTTCAGATACGCAGTATTTT; cdr3_aa: CAAGQGGSDTQYF
v_call: TRBV9; d_call: TRBD1; j_call: TRBJ1-2; clone_size: few; cdr3_nt: TGTGCCAGCAGCGTAGCAGGGGGTGGTAACTATGGCTACACCTTC; cdr3_aa: CASSVAGGGNYGYTF
v_call: TRBV7-8; d_call: NA; j_call: TRBJ1-2; clone_size: once; cdr3_nt: TGTGCCAGCAGCCCCAGGGACTTTGTGCACTATGGCTACACCTTC; cdr3_aa: CASSPRDFVHYGYTF
v_call: TRBV6-5; d_call: NA; j_call: TRBJ1-1; clone_size: NA; cdr3_nt: TGTGCCAGCAGTACGGGCAGGGCCTCCCCCGGAGCTTTCTTT; cdr3_aa: CASSTGRASPGAFF
v_call: TRBV19; d_call: TRBD2; j_call: TRBJ2-1; clone_size: NA; cdr3_nt: TGTGCCAGTAGTCCAACCAGCGGGGGGTCGTACAATGAGCAGTTCTTC; cdr3_aa: CASSPTSGGSYNEQFF
v_call: TRBV6-6; d_call: TRBD2; j_call: TRBJ2-7; clone_size: NA; cdr3_nt: TGTGCCAGCAGTTACCTAGCGGGGACCTACGAGCAGTACTTC; cdr3_aa: CASSYLAGTYEQYF